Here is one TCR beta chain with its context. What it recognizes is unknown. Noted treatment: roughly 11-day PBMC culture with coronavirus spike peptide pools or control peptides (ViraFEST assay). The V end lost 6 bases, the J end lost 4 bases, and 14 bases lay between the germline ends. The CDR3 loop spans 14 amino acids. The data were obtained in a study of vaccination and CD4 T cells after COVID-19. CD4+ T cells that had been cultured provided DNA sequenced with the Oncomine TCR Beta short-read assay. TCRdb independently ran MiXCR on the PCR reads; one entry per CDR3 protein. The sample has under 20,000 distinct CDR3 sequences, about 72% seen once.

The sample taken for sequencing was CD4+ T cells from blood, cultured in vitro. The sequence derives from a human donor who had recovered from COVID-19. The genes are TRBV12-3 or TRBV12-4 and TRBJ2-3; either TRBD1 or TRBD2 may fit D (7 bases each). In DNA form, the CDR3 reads TGTGCCAGCAGGGCCTCAGGGGGGGCAGATACGCAGTATTTT. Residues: CASRASGGADTQYF.